This T cell receptor beta chain comes out of a study of tumor-infiltrating lymphocytes in primary liver carcinoma. Study as a whole: Sequencing of the samples generated roughly 3.5 to 7.5 million productive TCRbeta reads, with similar yields across tissue types.

Broader study findings: Samples were bulk unsorted, so CD4+ and CD8+ repertoires were not compared.

For this clonotype: The antigen remains unidentified. One end of the junction is discordant with germline, which a read error may explain.

It was unsorted whole blood that yielded blood RNA, and germline DNA was also extracted. Before any surgery took place, four milliliters of peripheral blood were collected. The CDR3 consists of 15 residues. The germline V gene encodes CDR1 ENHRY and CDR2 SYGVKD. With a constant-region primer, TCR beta cDNA was made from approximately 520 ng of total RNA. Three nested multiplex PCR rounds of slightly modified ARM-PCR generated TCR beta libraries. It was with TRBV1-TRBV30 forward primers and a C-beta reverse primer that the first two PCR rounds were run, at approximately 9 cycles each. TCRdb recomputed calls from the multiplex PCR reads with MiXCR, one row per CDR3 protein. Altogether about 180,000 distinct CDR3 sequences are present, around 60% being singletons, with the ten largest covering 65% to 80%.

This chain joins TRBV10-3 and TRBJ1-2, with 7 bases that match TRBD1. This TCR came from a man aged 40-50 years with primary liver carcinoma and hepatitis B virus infection. The specimen sequenced was peripheral blood. The CDR3 region is CVISAGTVLSYGYTF. The DNA of the CDR3 is TGTGTCATCAGTGCAGGGACAGTCCTTAGCTATGGCTACACCTTC.